Sequencing of this T cell receptor (beta chain) was carried out in a study of Ad26.COV2.S vaccination and SARS-CoV-2 variants. Study-wide context: Into the muscle, Ad26.COV2.S was dosed once or twice, 56 days apart.

Clones were read by immunoSEQ multiplex PCR, and TCRdb kept only the in-frame ones, dropping some. The table lists fewer than 800,000 clones, more than 80% of them singletons, with about 1.5% in the top ten. V dropped 1 base and J dropped 4 bases, with 19 bases sitting between them. CDR1 GTSNPN and CDR2 SVGIG come from the germline V gene (reference sequence). This CDR3 has 16 residues. Treatment reported: around 19 received Ad26.COV2.S at low or high dose, single or two shots; about 5 received placebo; per-sample allocation not given. Sampling occurred on day 63 after the first vaccine or placebo injection.

This TCR derives from a person aged 18 to 59 who received the Ad26.COV2.S COVID-19 vaccine or a placebo. This chain uses TRBV30 with TRBJ1-2; TRBD1 might be the D (6 bases). This specimen was peripheral blood, taken in a trial of Ad26.COV2.S vaccine versus placebo. Written as DNA, the CDR3 is TGTGCCTGGAGTGGCCTCAAGGGGGGATCTAGCTATGGCTACACCTTC. This codes for CAWSGLKGGSSYGYTF.